This is a list of T cell receptor beta chains from one sample in a study of cytomegalovirus exposure and HLA in healthy donors. Sequencing was performed with immunoSEQ multiplex PCR; in TCRdb, only in-frame clones are kept and a portion is missing. The data hold 110,000 or so clones, with just under 70% observed a single time. Sequencing was carried out using PBMCs. The receptors stem from a woman in her sixties or seventies in good health and CMV-seropositive. Both conserved end residues are part of each CDR3. Fields, in order: V gene, J gene, CDR3 length, D gene, clone size, CDR3 DNA, CDR3 protein. The D gene is left open where the match is weak. Not all rows give a size; the values are once, few, many and, for expanded clones, a class.

>TRBV5-6|TRBJ2-5|15|-|-
TGTGCCAGCAGCCCCTACGGGGTTACCCAAGAGACCCAGTACTTC
CASSPYGVTQETQYF
>TRBV18|TRBJ2-2|15|TRBD1|-
TGTGCCAGCGAAGTCCGGGACAGTGTAACCGGGGAGCTGTTTTTT
CASEVRDSVTGELFF
>TRBV5-1|TRBJ1-5|13|-|-
TGCGCCAGCAGCTTGACAGTCAATCAGCCCCAGCATTTT
CASSLTVNQPQHF
>TRBV5-1|TRBJ1-3|17|-|few
TGCGCCAGCAGCTTGGCCGGCTTGGACGGAGGAGGAAACACCATATATTTT
CASSLAGLDGGGNTIYF
>TRBV5-1|TRBJ1-6|14|-|-
TGCGCCAGCAGCTTGGCAGGGTTCAATTCACCCCTCCACTTT
CASSLAGFNSPLHF
>TRBV29-1|TRBJ2-7|10|-|-
TGCAGCGCAGGACATTCCGAGCAGTACTTC
CSAGHSEQYF
>TRBV27|TRBJ1-1|14|-|-
TGTGCCAGCAGTTTATTTTCAGGGAACAGTGAAGCTTTCTTT
CASSLFSGNSEAFF
>TRBV4-2|TRBJ2-3|14|TRBD1|-
TGTGCCAGCAGCCACGACAGGGGGTCGGATACGCAGTATTTT
CASSHDRGSDTQYF
>TRBV5-1|TRBJ1-1|12|-|-
TGCGCCAGTCAGGGAGGAGGCACTGAAGCTTTCTTT
CASQGGGTEAFF
>TRBV4-1|TRBJ2-5|17|-|-
TGCGCCAGCAGCCAAGATCGCCCGGCACCGACGGGAGAGACCCAGTACTTC
CASSQDRPAPTGETQYF
>TRBV7-9|TRBJ1-2|14|-|-
TGTGCCAGCAGCGAGGGAGAAGCTAACTATGGCTACACCTTC
CASSEGEANYGYTF
>TRBV30|TRBJ2-3|13|TRBD2|-
TGTGCCTGGAGTAAACAACGGGGGGGGCCGCAGTATTTT
CAWSKQRGGPQYF
>TRBV5-1|TRBJ2-6|16|TRBD1|-
TGCGCCAGCAGCTTGGGAGGACAGGGGTCGGCCAACGTCCTGACTTTC
CASSLGGQGSANVLTF
>TRBV7-9|TRBJ2-2|14|-|-
TGTGCCAGCAGCTTAGGCGGAAACACCGGGGAGCTGTTTTTT
CASSLGGNTGELFF
>TRBV30|TRBJ2-3|14|-|-
TGTGCCTGGAGCCCGCTATTCGAGTCAGATACGCAGTATTTT
CAWSPLFESDTQYF
>TRBV10-3|TRBJ1-4|14|TRBD1|few
TGTGCCATCAGCACAGGGGCGACTAATGAAAAACTGTTTTTT
CAISTGATNEKLFF
>TRBV30|TRBJ2-7|15|-|-
TGTGCCTGGAGTATCAAGACAGGTAACTTCTACGAGCAGTACTTC
CAWSIKTGNFYEQYF
>TRBV7-2|TRBJ2-5|15|TRBD2|-
TGTGCCAGCAGTATAGCGGGGGGTAACTTGGAGACCCAGTACTTC
CASSIAGGNLETQYF